This TCR beta chain appears in the sequencing data of a study of CD8+CD57+ T cells in acquired aplastic anemia. Study overall: Each DNA sample taken from sorted CD4+ and CD8+ cells came to 3 to 4 ug on average. The study, taken as a whole, reports: Between the patient and control groups, CD8+ Simpson's diversity did not differ significantly. Researchers report that approximately 28 CD8+ CDR3 sequences appeared in both patients and controls.

The CDR3 is made up of 14 amino acids. The V gene lost 2 bases and the J gene lost 6 bases, with 11 bases spanning the gap. There are a few counts of this clonotype. The antigen is undetermined. Researchers used genomic DNA as the template to profile TCR beta VDJ and CDR3. TCRdb itself ran the reads through MiXCR, one entry per CDR3 protein. Of about 470,000 distinct CDR3 sequences listed, more than 25% are singletons. Sequenced patients had shown CD8+CD57+ cell expansion by flow cytometry. Patients uniformly had severe acquired aplastic anemia. The genes are TRBV12-3 or TRBV12-4 and TRBJ2-4; TRBD2 might be the D (6 bases). The clonotype originates from a human donor with aplastic anemia. Specimen: sorted CD4+, CD8+, or CD8+CD57+ T cells (not recorded which) from PBMCs. For the CDR3, the DNA is TGTGCCAGCAGTTTAACAGTGGGACTAAACATTCAGTACTTC. Translation: CASSLTVGLNIQYF.